This is a list of T cell receptor beta chains from one sample in a study of Graves' ophthalmopathy and Graves' hyperthyroidism. One entry per CDR3 protein, called by TCRdb with MiXCR from the multiplex PCR reads. The data hold fewer than 650,000 distinct CDR3 sequences, with 22% observed a single time. The source material was peripheral blood. All receptors derive from a woman aged 18 to 35 with stable Graves' hyperthyroidism. Some clones in this sample may be carry-over from other donors' samples. Both conserved end residues are part of each CDR3. Fields, in order: D gene, V gene, J gene, CDR3 protein. The D gene is left open where the match is weak.

D gene: .
V gene: TRBV2
J gene: TRBJ2-2
CDR3 protein: CASSELITGELFF

D gene: TRBD2
V gene: TRBV6-1
J gene: TRBJ2-4
CDR3 protein: CASSEGGLGFQYF

D gene: .
V gene: TRBV4-2
J gene: TRBJ1-2
CDR3 protein: CASSQETENYGYTF

D gene: TRBD2
V gene: TRBV12-3/TRBV12-4
J gene: TRBJ2-3
CDR3 protein: CASSPGLAGITDTQYF

D gene: .
V gene: TRBV2
J gene: TRBJ1-1
CDR3 protein: CASSEAEGGTEAFF

D gene: .
V gene: TRBV6-1
J gene: TRBJ1-3
CDR3 protein: CASSRTLSSGNTIYF

D gene: .
V gene: TRBV6-5
J gene: TRBJ1-5
CDR3 protein: CASSYGVGEPQHF

D gene: .
V gene: TRBV7-2
J gene: TRBJ1-1
CDR3 protein: CASHTSPSNTEAFF

D gene: .
V gene: TRBV2
J gene: TRBJ2-4
CDR3 protein: CASTNLSGAKNIQYF

D gene: TRBD1
V gene: TRBV20-1
J gene: TRBJ2-7
CDR3 protein: CSAGDRETVGQYF

D gene: TRBD1
V gene: TRBV28
J gene: TRBJ1-1
CDR3 protein: CASSLQDRTAFF

D gene: .
V gene: TRBV28
J gene: TRBJ2-7
CDR3 protein: CASSPDPLSPYEQYF

D gene: .
V gene: TRBV7-2
J gene: TRBJ1-1
CDR3 protein: CASSFPRQDNMRNTEAFF

D gene: .
V gene: TRBV28
J gene: TRBJ1-2
CDR3 protein: CASSFAFQESGYTF

D gene: TRBD1
V gene: TRBV20-1
J gene: TRBJ2-7
CDR3 protein: CSAPRRQGINEQYF

D gene: .
V gene: TRBV30
J gene: TRBJ1-1
CDR3 protein: CAWNTEENTEAFF

D gene: TRBD1
V gene: TRBV12-3/TRBV12-4
J gene: TRBJ1-2
CDR3 protein: CASLGQGDYGYTF

D gene: .
V gene: TRBV10-3
J gene: TRBJ1-2
CDR3 protein: CAILLGSGYGYTF

D gene: TRBD2
V gene: TRBV20-1
J gene: TRBJ2-7
CDR3 protein: CSAQLAGEGYEQYF

D gene: TRBD1
V gene: TRBV5-1
J gene: TRBJ1-2
CDR3 protein: CASSLGAPGQGDYGYTF

D gene: .
V gene: TRBV11-1
J gene: TRBJ1-1
CDR3 protein: CASSLRATGGNTEACF

D gene: TRBD2
V gene: TRBV19
J gene: TRBJ2-5
CDR3 protein: CASSPTSGGAQETQYF

D gene: .
V gene: TRBV12-3/TRBV12-4
J gene: TRBJ2-2
CDR3 protein: CASGGDRPDTGELFF

D gene: .
V gene: TRBV5-1
J gene: TRBJ2-5
CDR3 protein: CASSLVSRVNRETQYF

D gene: TRBD2
V gene: TRBV24-1
J gene: TRBJ2-5
CDR3 protein: CATSGQGLGETQYF

D gene: .
V gene: TRBV12-3/TRBV12-4
J gene: TRBJ1-5
CDR3 protein: CASSLTFISEEANQPQHF

D gene: .
V gene: TRBV20-1
J gene: TRBJ2-7
CDR3 protein: CSARVVDYEQYF

D gene: TRBD1
V gene: TRBV30
J gene: TRBJ1-5
CDR3 protein: CAWSVRGSNQPQHF

D gene: .
V gene: TRBV7-2
J gene: TRBJ2-7
CDR3 protein: CASSLGPPREQYF

D gene: TRBD2
V gene: TRBV6-1
J gene: TRBJ2-5
CDR3 protein: CASSNLAGVVETQYF

D gene: .
V gene: TRBV27
J gene: TRBJ1-1
CDR3 protein: CASVSENTEAFF

D gene: TRBD1
V gene: TRBV11-2
J gene: TRBJ1-5
CDR3 protein: CASSTRQGNQPQHF

D gene: .
V gene: TRBV12-3/TRBV12-4
J gene: TRBJ1-3
CDR3 protein: CASSQWGDSGNTIYF

D gene: .
V gene: TRBV20-1
J gene: TRBJ2-7
CDR3 protein: CSARDTATYEQYF

D gene: .
V gene: TRBV11-2
J gene: TRBJ2-7
CDR3 protein: CASSKAPWLDEQYF

D gene: TRBD1
V gene: TRBV12-3/TRBV12-4
J gene: TRBJ1-2
CDR3 protein: CASSFFNRGNYGYTF

D gene: .
V gene: TRBV13
J gene: TRBJ2-7
CDR3 protein: CASSSLVDEQYF

D gene: .
V gene: TRBV30
J gene: TRBJ1-1
CDR3 protein: CAWSEGGHTEAFF

D gene: .
V gene: TRBV7-9
J gene: TRBJ2-2
CDR3 protein: CASSLGSDTGELFF

D gene: TRBD1
V gene: TRBV28
J gene: TRBJ2-7
CDR3 protein: CASSFWDRGYEQYF

D gene: .
V gene: TRBV4-1
J gene: TRBJ2-2
CDR3 protein: CASSLRPTTNTGELFF

D gene: .
V gene: TRBV12-3/TRBV12-4
J gene: TRBJ1-6
CDR3 protein: CASSAWSNSPLHF

D gene: .
V gene: TRBV6-1
J gene: TRBJ1-3
CDR3 protein: CASKTGTHSGNTIYF

D gene: .
V gene: TRBV11-3
J gene: TRBJ1-1
CDR3 protein: CASSLEWTGLNTEAFF

D gene: .
V gene: TRBV4-2
J gene: TRBJ1-1
CDR3 protein: CASSRPGESPEAFF

D gene: .
V gene: TRBV20-1
J gene: TRBJ2-4
CDR3 protein: CSAYPMAAKNIQYF

D gene: .
V gene: TRBV2
J gene: TRBJ2-7
CDR3 protein: CASSEVGGYEQYF

D gene: TRBD2
V gene: TRBV12-3/TRBV12-4
J gene: TRBJ2-2
CDR3 protein: CASSFPTSGRTNTGELFF